This T cell receptor (beta chain) is from a study of shared clonotypes between healthy human individuals. At the level of the study: The donor group consisted of two women and three men, aged 18 to 49.

This table comes from immunoSEQ multiplex PCR, and its TCRdb copy is limited to in-frame clones, with some not included. Of more than 2 million clones in the sample, roughly 95% are singletons; the top ten hold roughly 0.13%. Findings and limits, study-wide: Larger richness was generally estimated for naive than memory subsets. Non-shared clonotypes displayed generation probabilities falling below those of clonotypes present in all four donors.

After removal of 0 bases from V and 5 bases from J, the junction contained 11 bases not matched to a gene. The CDR3 is 17 amino acids. Germline values: CDR1 WNHNN, CDR2 SYGVQD (reference sequence). With regard to this clone: What it recognizes is unknown.

The origin of this receptor is a man younger than 35 in good health. Sample: naive CD4+ T cells sorted from blood. Described subset: CD45RA+ positively selected. The chain links TRBV10-1 to TRBJ1-2, with 8 positions matching TRBD1. CDR3 nucleotide sequence: TGCGCCAGCAGTGAGTCCCCGTCCGGGACAGGACTTTATGGCTACACCTTC. This encodes CASSESPSGTGLYGYTF.